The clone carrying this T cell receptor (beta chain) was seen at least ten times. The data were obtained in a study of molecular identifiers for immune sequencing clone quantification. From the PCR reads, TCRdb called clonotypes with MiXCR, one entry per CDR3 protein. The repertoire holds 40,000 to 45,000 distinct CDR3 sequences, with roughly 21% as singletons. There are 12 residues in the CDR3. The germline V gene encodes CDR1 SGDLS and CDR2 YYNGEE. Trimming stripped 4 bases from V and 9 bases from J, with 11 bases between. Sequenced material: naive CD8+ T cells from blood, with Jurkat cell RNA spiked in. The subset was: FACS-sorted CD8+CD4-CCR7+CD45RA+ naive T cells. V gene TRBV9 combines with J gene TRBJ2-1; a weak D match, TRBD2 (5 bases). This receptor was obtained from a human donor in good health. Some libraries in this study had Jurkat cell RNA spiked in. CDR3: CASSPLDPEQFF. DNA for the CDR3: TGTGCCAGCAGCCCACTAGACCCTGAGCAGTTCTTC.